Below are 23 T cell receptor beta chains sequenced from a single sample in a study of blood T cell repertoires in COVID-19. Repertoires were generated with immunoSEQ multiplex PCR, while TCRdb's copy carries only in-frame clones and drops some. This table holds around 82,000 clones, 75% to 95% found once. The sample was peripheral blood. Receptors originate from a human donor in a cohort sampled during active COVID-19.

The chain is built from TRBV6-1 and TRBJ2-7; 10 positions agree with TRBD2. The V gene end was trimmed by 1 base and the J gene end by 2 bases; junction bases not matched to a gene: 5. The CDR3 contains 16 residues. The germline V gene encodes CDR1 MNHNS and CDR2 SASEGT. The DNA of the CDR3 is TGTGCCAGCAGTGAAGTAACTAGCGGGGCTACCTACGAGCAGTACTTC. Residues: CASSEVTSGATYEQYF.

The chain uses TRBV16 and TRBJ1-5; no reliable D call. The CDR3 runs 16 residues. CDR1 and CDR2 from the germline V gene are KGHSY and FQNENV. Trimming took 4 bases from V and 2 from J, leaving 15 bases between them. CDR3 loop: CASSLTRSGGNQPQHF. CDR3 bases: TGTGCCAGCAGCCTAACGCGATCCGGGGGCAATCAGCCCCAGCATTTT.

This chain uses TRBV10-2 with TRBJ2-3, with 8 bases that match TRBD2. Looked up from germline, CDR1 is WSHSY and CDR2 is SAAADI. With 3 bases clipped from V and 5 bases from J, the junction kept 7 bases outside the gene matches. The CDR3 totals 15 residues. The CDR3 region has the DNA TGCGCCAGCAGTGACCAGCGGGGGTCCCTAGATACGCAGTATTTT. Its protein is CASSDQRGSLDTQYF.

The chain is built from TRBV3-1 (or the pseudogene TRBV3-2) and TRBJ1-1, with D possibly TRBD1 on 6 matching bases. Germline values: CDR1 LGHDT, CDR2 YNNKEL (reference sequence). This CDR3 is built from 13 residues. V was trimmed by 5 bases and J by 11 bases, leaving 18 bases between them. The CDR3 DNA follows: TGTGCCAGCAGCGAGGGGGGGGTTCTGAACGCTTTCTTT. Translated, it gives CASSEGGVLNAFF.

CDR3 protein: CASSYLRRVQMNTEAFF. The CDR3 coding sequence is TGTGCCAGCAGCTACTTACGCAGGGTACAGATGAACACTGAAGCTTTCTTT. The rearrangement joins TRBV7-2 to TRBJ1-1; weak D call: TRBD1 (5 bases). The ends were cut back, 4 bases at V and 0 bases at J, with 18 bases in the middle. CDR3 length equals 17 residues. The germline CDR1 and CDR2 sequences are SGHTA and FQGNSA. The variable domain in full, with the rest retrieved from reference TRBV7-2 and TRBJ1-1, is GAGVSQSPSNKVTEKGKDVELRCDPISGHTALYWYRQSLGQGLEFLIYFQGNSAPDKSGLPSDRFSAERTGGSVSTLTIQRTQQEDSAVYLCASSYLRRVQMNTEAFFGQGTRLTVV.

This clone was picked up one time. The chain is built from TRBV5-8 and TRBJ2-3, with TRBD1 matching over 8 bases. Germline-derived CDR1 and CDR2 are SGHTS and YDEGEE. This CDR3 comprises 14 residues. V trimming: 0 bases; J trimming: 4 bases; junction bases outside the gene matches: 1. In DNA, the CDR3 is TGTGCCAGCAGCTTGGGACAGGGGCCAGATACGCAGTATTTT. It is translated as CASSLGQGPDTQYF.

The chain couples TRBV9 to TRBJ2-2; 8 bases map to TRBD1. Trimming at V came to 3 bases and at J to 0 bases, leaving 4 bases not matched to a gene. CDR3 length equals 16 residues. Germline CDR1 reads SGDLS; CDR2 reads YYNGEE. The CDR3 spells CASSAGQGANTGELFF. In DNA form, the CDR3 reads TGTGCCAGCAGCGCCGGACAGGGCGCGAACACCGGGGAGCTGTTTTTT.

This clone was detected only once. This chain joins TRBV29-1 and TRBJ2-2; 7 bases match TRBD1. V was clipped by 7 bases and J by 7 bases; unmatched bases: 9. The CDR3 totals 13 residues. Per germline, CDR1 SQVTM and CDR2 ANQGSEA. The CDR3 sequence is CSGSGQQDGELFF. The CDR3 nucleotides are TGCAGCGGTTCGGGACAGCAGGACGGGGAGCTGTTTTTT.

The gene calls are TRBV27 and TRBJ1-2; TRBD1 agrees at 9 bases. J lost 2 bases, V lost 3 bases, and 4 bases had no gene match. Per the germline V gene, CDR1 is MNHEY and CDR2 is SMNVEV (reference sequence). CDR3 length equals 15 residues. CDR3 nucleotides: TGTGCCAGCAGTTTGGGACAGGGTACCAACTATGGCTACACCTTC. Protein sequence: CASSLGQGTNYGYTF.

The V gene is TRBV19, the J gene TRBJ1-1; the D gene is possibly TRBD1 (5 bases). This CDR3 region has 14 residues. The germline CDR1 and CDR2 sequences are LNHDA and SQIVND (reference sequence). V was shortened by 3 bases and J by 5 bases, with 13 bases between the two germline ends. The CDR3 protein is CASSMVRAGTEAFF. In nucleotides, the CDR3 is TGTGCCAGTAGTATGGTCAGGGCGGGGACTGAAGCTTTCTTT.

This chain connects TRBV6-2 or TRBV6-3 to TRBJ1-2; possible D gene TRBD1, 6 bases. Trimming removed 5 bases at V and 3 bases at J, with 10 bases between. Germline V gives CDR1 MNHEY, CDR2 SVGEGT. The CDR3 extends over 13 amino acids. The CDR3 sequence: CASSRQAYYGYTF. CDR3 DNA: TGTGCCAGCAGTAGACAGGCATACTATGGCTACACCTTC.

This clone appeared once. The genes are TRBV2 and TRBJ2-2; 8 bases map to TRBD2. Trimming cost V 2 bases and J 1 base; bases outside gene matches: 3. Per the germline V gene, CDR1 is SNHLY and CDR2 is FYNNEI. This CDR3 region has 16 residues. The CDR3 reads CASSEWRGENTGELFF. Here the CDR3 DNA reads TGTGCCAGCAGTGAATGGCGGGGGGAGAACACCGGGGAGCTGTTTTTT. Looking up the rest from reference TRBV2 and TRBJ2-2 gives the full variable domain: EPEVTQTPSHQVTQMGQEVILRCVPISNHLYFYWYRQILGQKVEFLVSFYNNEISEKSEIFDDQFSVERPDGSNFTLKIRSTKLEDSAMYFCASSEWRGENTGELFFGEGSRLTVL.

The genes are TRBV11-2 and TRBJ2-5; 8 nucleotides agree with TRBD1. CDR3 length: 18 amino acids. Per the germline V gene, CDR1 is SGHAT and CDR2 is FQNNGV. The V segment lost 2 bases and the J segment 5 bases; nucleotides outside the gene matches: 16. The CDR3 DNA reads TGTGCCAGCAGCTTAAGAGGGGGAGGACAGGGCCTACGGGAGACCCAGTACTTC. Protein product: CASSLRGGGQGLRETQYF.

The chain employs TRBV5-6 and TRBJ1-2; TRBD1 might be the D (6 bases). The CDR3 contains 14 residues. The V end lost 4 bases, the J end lost 8 bases, and 18 bases lay between the germline ends. Germline-derived CDR1 and CDR2 are SGHDT and YYEEEE. CDR3 loop: CASSPGPAGDGYTF. CDR3 nucleotides: TGTGCCAGCAGCCCGGGACCGGCAGGGGACGGCTACACCTTC.

V usage is TRBV4-1 and J usage is TRBJ2-7, with D possibly TRBD1 on 6 matching bases. Germline-derived CDR1 and CDR2 are MGHRA and YSYEKL. V lost 0 bases and J lost 5, with 17 bases in between. The CDR3 totals 16 residues. The CDR3 is CASSQDSSGVRNEQYF. CDR3 DNA sequence: TGCGCCAGCAGCCAAGATTCATCAGGGGTAAGGAACGAGCAGTACTTC.

This sequence joins TRBV28 and TRBJ1-2; the match to TRBD1 covers 9 bases. Trimming took 5 bases from V and 6 from J; bases not matched to a gene: 10. The germline V gene has CDR1 MDHEN and CDR2 SYDVKM. This CDR3 comprises 15 residues. CDR3 sequence: CASSTRDREDHGYTF. CDR3 sequence (DNA): TGTGCCAGCAGTACCCGGGACAGGGAGGATCATGGCTACACCTTC.

The CDR3 DNA sequence: TGTGCCAGCAGTGAACCCGTTTCAGGGGGCCCCACCGGGGAGCTGTTTTTT. It is translated as CASSEPVSGGPTGELFF. The chain combines TRBV25-1 with TRBJ2-2; 8 nucleotides agree with TRBD1. The length of the CDR3 is 17 residues. Germline values: CDR1 MGHDK, CDR2 SYGVNS. V trimming: 2 bases; J trimming: 4 bases; junction bases outside the gene matches: 9.

This clone appeared a few times. The V call is TRBV21-1, the J call TRBJ1-5; TRBD1, the D gene given by the table, was not confirmed from the DNA. TRBV21-1 constitutes a pseudogene. The CDR3 totals 17 residues. CDR3 in amino acids: CASSKDRTGLYNQPQHF. The DNA for the CDR3 is TGTGCCAGCAGCAAGGACAGGACAGGGTTATACAATCAGCCCCAGCATTTT.

This chain links TRBV5-1 with TRBJ2-7; D may be TRBD2 (5 bases). The germline V gene encodes CDR1 SGHRS and CDR2 YFSETQ. There are 14 residues in the CDR3. V gave up 7 bases and J gave up 0 bases, with 14 bases separating them. CDR3 nucleotides: TGCGCCAGCGCGTATTCCGGGGACTCCTACGAGCAGTACTTC. It translates to CASAYSGDSYEQYF.

The chain combines TRBV18 with TRBJ2-7; D perhaps matches TRBD2 (5 bases). Trimming removed 3 bases at V and 5 bases at J, with 23 bases between. Germline V gene lookup returns CDR1 KGHSH and CDR2 LQKENI. This CDR3 comprises 17 residues. The CDR3 DNA is TGTGCCAGCTCACCTATGGCGGGTAAAAGGAGAAGGCACGAGCAGTACTTC. Encoded protein: CASSPMAGKRRRHEQYF.

This rearrangement joins TRBV21-1 to TRBJ2-5; the table's D call, TRBD2, has no DNA check behind it. TRBV21-1 is a pseudogene segment. This CDR3 is 13 amino acids long. CDR3 DNA sequence: TGTGCCAGGCTAGGGCTAGCTAGAGAGACCCAGTACTTC. Translation: CARLGLARETQYF.

The chain carries TRBV3-1 (or the pseudogene TRBV3-2) and TRBJ2-5; 9 bases agree with TRBD2. CDR3 size: 15 residues. Germline CDR1 reads LGHDT; CDR2 reads YNNKEL (reference sequence). J gave up 5 bases and V 1 base, and 5 bases lay outside the gene matches. CDR3 region: CASSQVGTSPETQYF. Written as DNA, the CDR3 is TGTGCCAGCAGCCAAGTTGGGACTAGCCCGGAGACCCAGTACTTC.

This chain links TRBV30 with TRBJ1-4, with a weak D call TRBD1 (5 bases). CDR3 length: 15 amino acids. In germline, CDR1 is GTSNPN, CDR2 SVGIG (reference sequence). V lost 0 bases to trimming and J lost 8 bases, with 16 bases between them. CDR3 nucleotide sequence: TGTGCCTGGAGTGTGGGGCACCCTTTAAGAGAAAAACTGTTTTTT. Protein: CAWSVGHPLREKLFF.